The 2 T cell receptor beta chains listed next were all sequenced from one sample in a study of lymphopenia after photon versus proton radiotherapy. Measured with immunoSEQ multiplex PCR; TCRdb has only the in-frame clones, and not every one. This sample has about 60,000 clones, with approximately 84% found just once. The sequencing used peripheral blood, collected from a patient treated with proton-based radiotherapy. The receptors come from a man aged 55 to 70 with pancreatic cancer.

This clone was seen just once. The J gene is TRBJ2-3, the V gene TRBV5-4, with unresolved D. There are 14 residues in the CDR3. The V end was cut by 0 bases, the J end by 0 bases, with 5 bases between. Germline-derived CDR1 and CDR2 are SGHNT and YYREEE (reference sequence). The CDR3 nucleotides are TGTGCCAGCAGCTTGGCGGTGAGCACAGATACGCAGTATTTT. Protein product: CASSLAVSTDTQYF.

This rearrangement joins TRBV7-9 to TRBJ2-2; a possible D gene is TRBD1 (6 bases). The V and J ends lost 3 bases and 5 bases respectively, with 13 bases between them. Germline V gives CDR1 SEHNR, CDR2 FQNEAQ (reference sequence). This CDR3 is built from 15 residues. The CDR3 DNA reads TGTGCCAGCAGCTTTACAGGGATTGGGACCGGGGAGCTGTTTTTT. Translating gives CASSFTGIGTGELFF.